This TCR beta chain is drawn from a study of cytomegalovirus exposure and HLA in healthy donors. The wider study: Genetic ancestry analysis placed over 65% of the 300 to 500 donors that were genotyped in the Caucasian-associated cluster.

The CDR3 is 15 amino acids. Germline V CDR1 and CDR2: LNHDA, SQIVND (reference sequence). V was cut by 0 bases and J by 7 bases, with 13 bases left in between. As to this clone: What it recognizes is unknown.

PCR amplification relied on 60 Vbeta primers (plus 13 Jbeta primers). This table comes from immunoSEQ multiplex PCR, and its TCRdb copy is limited to in-frame clones, with some not included. The sample carries 150,000 or so clones, about 88% recorded once. Study-level results: Later work found that TCR association rates differed between HLA loci; DRB1 had the most and HLA-C the fewest.

V usage is TRBV19 and J usage is TRBJ1-5; a possible D gene is TRBD1 (5 bases). The sequencing input was PBMCs. The clonotype originates from a man in his late teens or twenties in good health and CMV-seropositive. For the CDR3, the DNA is TGTGCCAGTAGTATAGATCACCGGGGGGACCAGCCCCAGCATTTT. It codes for CASSIDHRGDQPQHF. Full variable domain (missing parts from reference TRBV19 and TRBJ1-5): DGGITQSPKYLFRKEGQNVTLSCEQNLNHDAMYWYRQDPGQGLRLIYYSQIVNDFQKGDIAEGYSVSREKKESFPLTVTSAQKNPTAFYLCASSIDHRGDQPQHFGDGTRLSIL.